The clone carrying this T cell receptor beta chain showed up just a few times. Antigen specificity is unknown. This CDR3 region has 17 residues. Germline CDR1 and CDR2: MGHDK and SYGVNS. Trimming cost V 3 bases and J 3 bases; bases outside gene matches: 10. TCRdb fed the 5' RACE reads into MiXCR, producing one record per CDR3 protein. The data hold fewer than 400,000 distinct CDR3 sequences, with under 8.5% observed a single time. These data originate in a study of CD8 T cells in ankylosing spondylitis. Study outcomes and limitations: Apparently characteristic of ankylosing spondylitis blood was a TCR beta motif (about eight highly homologous variants).

The V gene is TRBV25-1, the J gene TRBJ2-7; 11 nucleotides align to TRBD2. The receptor comes from a male donor with ankylosing spondylitis. Sequences were obtained from blood, either unsorted or a sorted T cell fraction (not recorded which). The CDR3 here is CASSDRLAGPLSYEQYF. The CDR3 coding sequence is TGTGCCAGCAGTGACCGACTAGCGGGGCCTTTGAGCTACGAGCAGTACTTC.